Listed below are T cell receptor beta chains from one sample, sequenced in a study of blood T cell repertoires in COVID-19. This table comes from immunoSEQ multiplex PCR, and its TCRdb copy is limited to in-frame clones, with some not included. The table shows about 69,000 clones, with approximately 79% occurring only once. The sample comprised peripheral blood. These receptors originate from a man between 60 and 75 years old with acute or convalescent COVID-19. The CDR3 runs from the conserved cysteine through the conserved F or W. The D gene is left open where the match is weak. Where a row states a size, it is once, few, many or the class of an expanded clone; other rows omit it.

j_call cdr3_length d_call clone_size v_call cdr3_aa cdr3_nt
TRBJ1-1 14 NA NA TRBV5-1 CASSFQGTGTEAFF TGCGCCAGCAGCTTCCAGGGGACGGGCACTGAAGCTTTCTTT
TRBJ1-1 13 TRBD1 NA TRBV29-1 CSVEDRGQGEAFF TGCAGCGTTGAAGATAGGGGACAGGGTGAAGCTTTCTTT
TRBJ1-2 14 TRBD1 few TRBV5-1 CASSRDSLGYGYTF TGCGCCAGCAGCAGGGACAGCCTGGGCTATGGCTACACCTTC
TRBJ2-5 15 TRBD2 NA TRBV6-5 CASSYGTRAQETQYF TGTGCCAGCAGTTACGGGACTAGGGCCCAAGAGACCCAGTACTTC
TRBJ1-6 14 TRBD1 NA TRBV7-9 CASSTRQGNSPLHF TGTGCCAGCAGCACCAGACAGGGCAATTCACCCCTCCACTTT
TRBJ2-5 13 NA NA TRBV6-2/TRBV6-3 CASSYRSGETQYF TGTGCCAGCAGTTACCGGAGTGGGGAGACCCAGTACTTC
TRBJ2-7 16 TRBD1 NA TRBV27 CASSFSAGTGGFEQYF TGTGCCAGCAGTTTCTCGGCCGGGACAGGGGGTTTCGAGCAGTACTTC
TRBJ2-1 14 NA NA TRBV7-7 CASSLSAGNNEQFF TGTGCTAGCAGCTTATCGGCAGGGAACAATGAGCAGTTCTTC
TRBJ1-4 12 NA NA TRBV7-2 CASSPHGEKLFF TGTGCCAGCAGCCCCCACGGTGAAAAACTGTTTTTT
TRBJ2-5 14 NA few TRBV5-1 CASSIRGFGETQYF TGCGCCAGCAGCATCCGGGGGTTCGGCGAGACCCAGTACTTC
TRBJ2-5 14 NA few TRBV5-1 CASRPRGYQETQYF TGCGCCAGCAGGCCAAGGGGGTACCAAGAGACCCAGTACTTC
TRBJ1-4 14 NA once TRBV3-1/TRBV3-2 CASSRTPRGEKLFF TGTGCCAGCAGCCGGACACCGCGAGGAGAAAAACTGTTTTTT
TRBJ1-2 15 TRBD1 NA TRBV24-1 CATSNAGQGGYGYTF TGTGCCACCAGCAACGCGGGACAGGGGGGCTATGGCTACACCTTC
TRBJ1-1 13 TRBD1 NA TRBV14 CASSLQGATEAFF TGTGCCAGCAGCCTACAGGGGGCGACTGAAGCTTTCTTT
TRBJ1-2 15 NA NA TRBV27 CASSSSGGASYGYTF TGTGCCAGCAGTTCATCCGGTGGGGCTTCTTATGGCTACACCTTC
TRBJ1-2 14 NA NA TRBV5-1 CASSLEGARYGYTF TGCGCCAGCAGCTTGGAAGGGGCGCGGTATGGCTACACCTTC
TRBJ2-3 11 NA NA TRBV29-1 CSRESGSTQYF TGCAGCCGGGAATCGGGGTCGACGCAGTATTTT
TRBJ2-7 13 NA once TRBV5-1 CASSFSGQQEQYF TGCGCCAGCAGCTTTTCCGGACAGCAAGAGCAGTACTTC
TRBJ1-1 13 NA NA TRBV14 CASSSQGYTEAFF TGTGCCAGCAGCTCTCAGGGGTACACTGAAGCTTTCTTT
TRBJ1-2 15 TRBD1 NA TRBV4-1 CASSQADRDRYGYTF TGCGCCAGCAGCCAAGCCGACAGGGATCGCTATGGCTACACCTTC